This T cell receptor beta chain was identified in a study of blood T cell repertoires in COVID-19. Overall study context: Some COVID-19 samples were acute and others convalescent; all came from the United States, Italy and Spain. PBMCs, B-cell-depleted T cells, or T cells were the source of the cDNA or gDNA that made up the material.

TCRdb's table, derived via immunoSEQ multiplex PCR, lists solely in-frame clones and lacks some. The repertoire holds about 180,000 clones, with just under 80% as singletons. This clone was counted a single time. This CDR3 region has 13 residues. Germline V CDR1 and CDR2: LGHNT, FRNRAP. The V gene lost 6 bases and the J gene lost 10 bases, with 15 bases spanning the gap. This clonotype was sampled from an older man with active or convalescent COVID-19. The genes are TRBV12-5 and TRBJ1-4; D ambiguous. Sample: peripheral blood. The CDR3 DNA reads TGTGCTAGTGGCGATGGGTTCGAGGGAAAACTGTTTTTT. As protein: CASGDGFEGKLFF.